These 8 T cell receptor beta chains were sequenced from one sample in a study of T cell responses to AZD1222 COVID-19 vaccine (dated by TCRdb to about 2021). Libraries came from the immunoSEQ multiplex PCR assay. Held by TCRdb, this immuneACCESS table contains in-frame sequences only and omits some clones. Under half of the omission traces to an unresolved V gene where checked; the cause of the rest is unknown. This sample comprises roughly 77,000 clones, nearly 90% of them detected only once. Of the sample, roughly 5% is held by the ten largest clones. The time point label for this specimen denotes: baseline before first vaccination. The sample's treatment or condition label, decoded: meningococcal conjugate vaccine given as trial control. The specimen comprised peripheral blood, sampled on day 0 of MenACWY control vaccination. The receptors come from an adult in good health.

This clone showed up just once. The chain is built from TRBV4-3 and TRBJ1-4; D remains unclear. Trimming stripped 1 base from V and 8 bases from J, with 20 bases between. CDR3 size: 17 residues. Germline V gene sequence: CDR1 LGHNA, CDR2 YSLEER. This CDR3 is CASSQGGPTSYGEKLFF. As DNA, the CDR3 is TGCGCCAGCAGCCAAGGTGGCCCTACCTCCTATGGGGAAAAACTGTTTTTT.

This rearrangement joins TRBV9 to TRBJ2-5, with unresolved D. This CDR3 spans 14 amino acids. CDR1 and CDR2 (germline): SGDLS, YYNGEE. V lost 1 base and J 5 bases, leaving 12 bases between the germline ends. The CDR3 DNA reads as TGTGCCAGCAGCGTAAATTATGCCCCGGAGACCCAGTACTTC. This gives the protein CASSVNYAPETQYF.

In DNA form, the CDR3 reads TGCAGCGTTGAAGATAGGGACAGGGGCTACGAGCAGTACTTC. Translation gives CSVEDRDRGYEQYF. The J gene is TRBJ2-7, the V gene TRBV29-1, with 10 bases aligning to TRBD1. Germline assignment: CDR1 SQVTM and CDR2 ANQGSEA. The CDR3 covers 14 residues. The ends lost 0 bases at V and 3 bases at J; junction bases unmatched: 2.

The rearrangement uses TRBV7-9 and TRBJ1-2, with 8 bases matching TRBD1. In germline, CDR1 is SEHNR, CDR2 FQNEAQ (reference sequence). The CDR3 is 17 residues long. V lost 1 base, J lost 6 bases, and 13 bases stayed unmatched. This chain's CDR3 is CASSLDGTGFRKDGYTF. For the CDR3, the DNA is TGTGCCAGCAGCTTAGACGGGACAGGTTTCAGGAAAGATGGCTACACCTTC.

In this sample, this clone turned up once. The chain couples TRBV7-2 to TRBJ2-7; TRBD2 matches at 9 bases. The junction had 13 bases not matched to a gene; V was cut back by 5 bases and J by 5 bases. The CDR3 extends over 16 amino acids. Per the germline V gene, CDR1 is SGHTA and CDR2 is FQGNSA. The DNA of the CDR3 is TGTGCCAGCAGCCCCGCCGGTGGGCGGGGGGGCGACGAGCAGTACTTC. Protein product: CASSPAGGRGGDEQYF.

This clone has just a few counts. The V and J genes are TRBV12-3 or TRBV12-4 and TRBJ2-3, with no clear D. Between the trimmed V and J ends, which lost 8 bases and 2 bases, there was a span of 11 bases. The CDR3 length is 13 residues. The CDR3 DNA reads TGTGCCAGCTTGAACTCCCTCACAGATACGCAGTATTTT. It is translated as CASLNSLTDTQYF.

V is TRBV5-1 and J is TRBJ2-5; D perhaps matches TRBD1 (6 bases). This CDR3 region has 15 residues. CDR1 and CDR2 (germline): SGHRS, YFSETQ. Between the trimmed V and J ends, which lost 1 base and 2 bases, there was a span of 12 bases. CDR3 region: CASSLLGQLQETQYF. The DNA of the CDR3 is TGCGCCAGCAGCTTGCTAGGACAGTTACAAGAGACCCAGTACTTC.

V usage is TRBV29-1 and J usage is TRBJ1-1; 10 positions agree with TRBD1. The germline gives CDR1 SQVTM, CDR2 ANQGSEA. This CDR3 contains 13 residues. V shed 7 bases and J 6 bases; nucleotides not matched to a gene: 8. The DNA for the CDR3 is TGCAGCGCCACGGGACAGGGGCTCGCTGAAGCTTTCTTT. Translation gives CSATGQGLAEAFF. Combining the CDR3 with reference TRBV29-1 and TRBJ1-1 gives the whole variable domain SAVISQKPSRDICQRGTSLTIQCQVDSQVTMMFWYRQQPGQSLTLIATANQGSEATYESGFVIDKFPISRPNLTFSTLTVSNMSPEDSSIYLCSATGQGLAEAFFGQGTRLTVV.